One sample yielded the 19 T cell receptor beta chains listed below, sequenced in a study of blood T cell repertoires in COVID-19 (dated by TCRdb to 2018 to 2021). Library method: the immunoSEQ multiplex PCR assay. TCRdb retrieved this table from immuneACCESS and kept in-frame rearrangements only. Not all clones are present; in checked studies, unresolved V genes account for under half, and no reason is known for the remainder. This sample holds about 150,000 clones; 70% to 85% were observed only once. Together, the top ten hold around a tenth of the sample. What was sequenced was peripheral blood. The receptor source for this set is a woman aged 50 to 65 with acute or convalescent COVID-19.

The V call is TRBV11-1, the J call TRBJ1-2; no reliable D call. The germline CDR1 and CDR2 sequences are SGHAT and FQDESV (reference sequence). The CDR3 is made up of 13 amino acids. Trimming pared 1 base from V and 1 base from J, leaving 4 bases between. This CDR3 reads CASSLGHNYGYTF. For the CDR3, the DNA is TGTGCCAGCAGCTTAGGGCATAACTATGGCTACACCTTC.

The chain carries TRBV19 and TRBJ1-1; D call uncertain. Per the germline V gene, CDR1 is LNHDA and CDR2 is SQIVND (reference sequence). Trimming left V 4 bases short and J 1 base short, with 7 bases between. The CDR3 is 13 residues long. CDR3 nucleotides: TGTGCCAGTAGTAAAACAGAGAACACTGAAGCTTTCTTT. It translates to CASSKTENTEAFF.

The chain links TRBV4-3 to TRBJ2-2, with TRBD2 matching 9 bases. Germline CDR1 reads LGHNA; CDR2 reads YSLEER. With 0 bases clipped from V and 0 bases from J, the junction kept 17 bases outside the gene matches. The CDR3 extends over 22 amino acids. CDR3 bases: TGCGCCAGCAGCCAAGATTTGGGGGGGAGGTTGGCGGGAGGGTCGAACACCGGGGAGCTGTTTTTT. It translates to CASSQDLGGRLAGGSNTGELFF.

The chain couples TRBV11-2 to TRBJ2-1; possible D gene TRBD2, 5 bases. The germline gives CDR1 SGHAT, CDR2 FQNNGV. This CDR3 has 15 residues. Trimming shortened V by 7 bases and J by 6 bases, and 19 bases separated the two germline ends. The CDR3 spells CASTRAVDGGNEQFF. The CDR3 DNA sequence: TGTGCCAGCACCCGGGCGGTCGATGGAGGCAATGAGCAGTTCTTC.

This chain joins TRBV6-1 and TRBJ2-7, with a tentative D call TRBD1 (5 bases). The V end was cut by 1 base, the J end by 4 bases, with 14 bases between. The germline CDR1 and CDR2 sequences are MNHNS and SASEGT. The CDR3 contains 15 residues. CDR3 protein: CASSEVQGARYEQYF. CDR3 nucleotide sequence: TGTGCCAGCAGTGAAGTTCAGGGCGCTAGGTACGAGCAGTACTTC.

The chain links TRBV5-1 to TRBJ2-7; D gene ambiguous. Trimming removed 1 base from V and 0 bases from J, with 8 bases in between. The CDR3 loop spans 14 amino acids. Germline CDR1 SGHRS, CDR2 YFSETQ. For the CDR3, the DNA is TGCGCCAGCAGCTTGTTGCCAGGCTCCTACGAGCAGTACTTC. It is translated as CASSLLPGSYEQYF.

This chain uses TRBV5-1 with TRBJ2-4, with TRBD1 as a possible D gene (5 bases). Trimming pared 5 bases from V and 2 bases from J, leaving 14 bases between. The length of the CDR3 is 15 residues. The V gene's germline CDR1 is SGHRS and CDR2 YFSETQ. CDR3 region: CASRAATVPKNIQYF. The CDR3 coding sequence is TGCGCCAGCAGGGCCGCGACAGTTCCCAAAAACATTCAGTACTTC.

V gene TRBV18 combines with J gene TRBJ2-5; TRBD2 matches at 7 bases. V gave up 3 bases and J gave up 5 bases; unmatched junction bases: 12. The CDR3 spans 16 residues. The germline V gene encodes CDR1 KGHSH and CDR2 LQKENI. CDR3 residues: CASSPDGLAVRETQYF. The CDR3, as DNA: TGTGCCAGCTCACCGGATGGGCTAGCGGTTAGGGAGACCCAGTACTTC.

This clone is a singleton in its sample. The CDR3 here is CASSYDRVGSPLHF. The CDR3 DNA sequence: TGTGCCAGCAGTTACGACAGGGTCGGGTCACCCCTCCACTTT. The chain recombines TRBV6-5 with TRBJ1-6, with 7 bases that match TRBD1. Germline CDR1 and CDR2: MNHEY and SVGAGI. The CDR3 is 14 residues long. V lost 2 bases and J lost 10; bases outside the gene matches: 5.

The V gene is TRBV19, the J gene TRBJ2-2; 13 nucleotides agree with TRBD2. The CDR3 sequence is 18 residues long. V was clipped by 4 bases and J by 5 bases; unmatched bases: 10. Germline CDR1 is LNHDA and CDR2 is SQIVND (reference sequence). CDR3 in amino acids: CASSTAGLAGVRTGELFF. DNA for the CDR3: TGTGCCAGTAGTACCGCTGGACTAGCGGGAGTTCGAACCGGGGAGCTGTTTTTT. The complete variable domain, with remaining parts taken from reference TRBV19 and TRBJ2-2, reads DGGITQSPKYLFRKEGQNVTLSCEQNLNHDAMYWYRQDPGQGLRLIYYSQIVNDFQKGDIAEGYSVSREKKESFPLTVTSAQKNPTAFYLCASSTAGLAGVRTGELFFGEGSRLTVL.

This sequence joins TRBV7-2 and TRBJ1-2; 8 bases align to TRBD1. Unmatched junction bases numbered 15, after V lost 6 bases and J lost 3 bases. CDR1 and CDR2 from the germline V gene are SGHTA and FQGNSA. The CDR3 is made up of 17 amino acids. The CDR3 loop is CASRATGGLESHYGYTF. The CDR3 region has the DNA TGTGCCAGCAGGGCCACAGGGGGGCTCGAGAGTCACTATGGCTACACCTTC.

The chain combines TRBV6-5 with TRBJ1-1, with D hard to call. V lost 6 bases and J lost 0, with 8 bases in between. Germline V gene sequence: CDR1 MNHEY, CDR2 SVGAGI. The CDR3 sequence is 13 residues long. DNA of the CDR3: TGTGCCAGCAGCCCCTCCGTGAACACTGAAGCTTTCTTT. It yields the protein CASSPSVNTEAFF.

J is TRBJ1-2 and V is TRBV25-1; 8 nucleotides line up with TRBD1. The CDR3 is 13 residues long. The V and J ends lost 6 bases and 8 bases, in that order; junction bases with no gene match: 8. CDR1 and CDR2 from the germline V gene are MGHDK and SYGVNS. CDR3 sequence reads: CASSRDRTWGYTF. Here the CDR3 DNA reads TGTGCCAGCAGCCGGGACAGGACTTGGGGCTACACCTTC.

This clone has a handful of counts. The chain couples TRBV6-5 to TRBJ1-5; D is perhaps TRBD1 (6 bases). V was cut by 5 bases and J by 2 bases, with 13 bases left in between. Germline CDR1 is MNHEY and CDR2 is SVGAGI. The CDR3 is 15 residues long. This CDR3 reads CASSREGVGNQPQHF. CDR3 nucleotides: TGTGCCAGCAGTCGAGAGGGGGTTGGCAATCAGCCCCAGCATTTT.

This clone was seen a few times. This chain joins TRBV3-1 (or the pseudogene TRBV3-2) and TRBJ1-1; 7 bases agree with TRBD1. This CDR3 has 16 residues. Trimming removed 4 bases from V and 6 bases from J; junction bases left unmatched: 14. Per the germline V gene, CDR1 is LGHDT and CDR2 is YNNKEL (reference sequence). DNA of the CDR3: TGTGCCAGCAGCCCCTCTCGGACAGGCCTTATTTCTGAAGCTTTCTTT. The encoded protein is CASSPSRTGLISEAFF.

The CDR3 sequence is CASSAAGNRADTQYF. Here the CDR3 DNA reads TGTGCCAGCAGCGCGGCGGGGAATCGTGCAGATACGCAGTATTTT. The J gene is TRBJ2-3, the V gene TRBV7-6, with D maybe TRBD2 (6 bases). Trimming cost V 5 bases and J 4 bases, with 16 bases left between them. The CDR3 runs 15 residues. Per germline, CDR1 SGHVS and CDR2 FNYEAQ.

The CDR3 DNA follows: TGTGCCAGCAACTCGAGGGGGGGGACTGAAAAACTGTTTTTT. It is translated as CASNSRGGTEKLFF. The rearrangement links TRBV2 to TRBJ1-4, with a possible D match to TRBD1 (6 bases). This CDR3 spans 14 amino acids. The germline gives CDR1 SNHLY, CDR2 FYNNEI. Trimming took off 7 bases at V and 7 bases at J, with 16 bases between the two ends.

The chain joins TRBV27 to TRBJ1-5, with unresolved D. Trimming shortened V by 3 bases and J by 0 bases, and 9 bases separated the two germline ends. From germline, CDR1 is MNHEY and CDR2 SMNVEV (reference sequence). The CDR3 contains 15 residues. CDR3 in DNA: TGTGCCAGCAGTTTCACCCTCTATAGCAATCAGCCCCAGCATTTT. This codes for CASSFTLYSNQPQHF.

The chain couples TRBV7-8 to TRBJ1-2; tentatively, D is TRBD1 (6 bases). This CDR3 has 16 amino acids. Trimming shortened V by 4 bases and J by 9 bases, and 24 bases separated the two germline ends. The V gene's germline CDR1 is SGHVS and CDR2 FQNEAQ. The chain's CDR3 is CASSSSGGQHGLSYTF. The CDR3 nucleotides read TGTGCCAGCAGCTCTAGTGGTGGACAGCATGGGTTGAGCTACACCTTC.